These T cell receptor beta chains were read from a single sample in a study of human T cells and chemical hapten exposure. MiXCR, applied by TCRdb to the RACE reads, yields one record per CDR3 protein. The sample carries approximately 71,000 distinct CDR3 sequences, over 8.5% recorded once. The specimen comprised whole blood, sampled in connection with sensitization to the hapten diphenylcyclopropenone (DPC). The origin of the receptors is a woman aged 50 to 60 with alopecia areata. Some clones in this sample may be carry-over from other donors' samples. Each CDR3 is given with its conserved first and last residue. D genes are given only for firm matches. Size values are once, few and many counts, or a class for expanded clones, and some rows have none.

clone size: .; J gene: TRBJ1-4; D gene: .; V gene: TRBV5-6; CDR3 DNA: TGTGCCAGCAGCTTGGTTCTAGACGAAAAACTGTTTTTT; CDR3 protein: CASSLVLDEKLFF
clone size: few; J gene: TRBJ2-7; D gene: TRBD1; V gene: TRBV29-1; CDR3 DNA: TGCAGCGCCGAAAGAAACCAGGGGGCCGAGCAGTACTTC; CDR3 protein: CSAERNQGAEQYF
clone size: many; J gene: TRBJ2-3; D gene: TRBD2; V gene: TRBV12-3/TRBV12-4; CDR3 DNA: TGTGCCAGCAGTTCTAGACTAGCGGGGGGGCCTGGCACAGATACGCAGTATTTT; CDR3 protein: CASSSRLAGGPGTDTQYF
clone size: .; J gene: TRBJ2-1; D gene: TRBD2; V gene: TRBV29-1; CDR3 DNA: TGCAGCGCGGAGCGGGACGAATTCTTC; CDR3 protein: CSAERDEFF
clone size: many; J gene: TRBJ2-3; D gene: .; V gene: TRBV11-2; CDR3 DNA: TGTGCCAGCAGCTTTATAAGGGATACGCAGTATTTT; CDR3 protein: CASSFIRDTQYF
clone size: many; J gene: TRBJ1-4; D gene: .; V gene: TRBV18; CDR3 DNA: TGTGCCAGCTCGAGAGGAACGGACGAAAAACTGTTTTTT; CDR3 protein: CASSRGTDEKLFF
clone size: .; J gene: TRBJ2-7; D gene: TRBD1; V gene: TRBV20-1; CDR3 DNA: TGCAGTGCTAGATTACCGGGACAGGCATTCGGGGAGCAGTACTTC; CDR3 protein: CSARLPGQAFGEQYF
clone size: .; J gene: TRBJ1-1; D gene: TRBD1; V gene: TRBV7-2; CDR3 DNA: TGTGCCAGCAGCTTAGATGACAGGGGAGGCCCTGAAGCTTTCTTT; CDR3 protein: CASSLDDRGGPEAFF
clone size: many; J gene: TRBJ2-1; D gene: .; V gene: TRBV2; CDR3 DNA: TGTGCCAGCAGTGAAAGTACCCAAATAGGGTTCTTC; CDR3 protein: CASSESTQIGFF
clone size: many; J gene: TRBJ2-5; D gene: .; V gene: TRBV29-1; CDR3 DNA: TGCAGCGGCACAGTACAAGAGACCCAGTACTTC; CDR3 protein: CSGTVQETQYF
clone size: many; J gene: TRBJ2-7; D gene: TRBD2; V gene: TRBV10-3; CDR3 DNA: TGTGCCATCAGTCCCCTAGCGGGGTCCTACGAGCAGTACTTC; CDR3 protein: CAISPLAGSYEQYF
clone size: many; J gene: TRBJ2-7; D gene: TRBD2; V gene: TRBV9; CDR3 DNA: TGTGCCAGCAGCGTTGAGCTCGCAGCGGGAGACTACGAGCAGTACTTC; CDR3 protein: CASSVELAAGDYEQYF
clone size: .; J gene: TRBJ1-2; D gene: .; V gene: TRBV28; CDR3 DNA: TGTGCCAGCAGTTTAGGAGACAGAAACTATAGCTACACCTTC; CDR3 protein: CASSLGDRNYSYTF
clone size: many; J gene: TRBJ2-3; D gene: .; V gene: TRBV9; CDR3 DNA: TGTGCCAGCAGCACAGACAGCACAGATACGCAGTATTTT; CDR3 protein: CASSTDSTDTQYF
clone size: few; J gene: TRBJ2-2; D gene: TRBD1; V gene: TRBV6-2/TRBV6-3; CDR3 DNA: TGTGCCAGCAGGAGGGACAGGGCTTCCGGGGAGCTGTTTTTT; CDR3 protein: CASRRDRASGELFF
clone size: few; J gene: TRBJ1-5; D gene: .; V gene: TRBV19; CDR3 DNA: TGTGCCAGTAGTATCGTTTGGAATCAGCCCCAGCATTTT; CDR3 protein: CASSIVWNQPQHF
clone size: .; J gene: TRBJ2-2; D gene: .; V gene: TRBV7-6; CDR3 DNA: TGTGCCAGCAGCTTAGTTATCGGCGTGAACACCGGGGAGCTGTTTTTT; CDR3 protein: CASSLVIGVNTGELFF
clone size: .; J gene: TRBJ2-2; D gene: .; V gene: TRBV6-6; CDR3 DNA: TGTGCCAGCAGTTTCAGGGTATATAGCGGGAACACCGGGGAGCTGTTTTTT; CDR3 protein: CASSFRVYSGNTGELFF
clone size: .; J gene: TRBJ1-1; D gene: .; V gene: TRBV28; CDR3 DNA: TGTGCCAGCAGAACAGGGTACACTGAAGCTTTCTTT; CDR3 protein: CASRTGYTEAFF
clone size: few; J gene: TRBJ1-5; D gene: .; V gene: TRBV20-1; CDR3 DNA: TGCAGTGCAAGACAGGATAGCAATCAGCCCCAGCATTTT; CDR3 protein: CSARQDSNQPQHF
clone size: .; J gene: TRBJ2-3; D gene: .; V gene: TRBV28; CDR3 DNA: TGTGCCAGCAGTACACTAGGGACGCAGTATTTT; CDR3 protein: CASSTLGTQYF
clone size: many; J gene: TRBJ1-1; D gene: .; V gene: TRBV20-1; CDR3 DNA: TGCAGTGCTAGGCCCCAGAAGAACACTGAAGCTTTCTTT; CDR3 protein: CSARPQKNTEAFF
clone size: few; J gene: TRBJ2-3; D gene: .; V gene: TRBV18; CDR3 DNA: TGTGCCAGCTCCCTTTCCCCGGGTTTAGTGACGACAGATACGCAGTATTTT; CDR3 protein: CASSLSPGLVTTDTQYF
clone size: many; J gene: TRBJ2-5; D gene: .; V gene: TRBV7-6; CDR3 DNA: TGTGCCAGCAGCCGACTAGGGGGACAAGAGACCCAGTACTTC; CDR3 protein: CASSRLGGQETQYF
clone size: many; J gene: TRBJ1-2; D gene: .; V gene: TRBV21-1; CDR3 DNA: TGTGCCAGCAGCAATGCCCACTATGGCTACACCTTC; CDR3 protein: CASSNAHYGYTF
clone size: many; J gene: TRBJ2-1; D gene: .; V gene: TRBV7-2; CDR3 DNA: TGTGCCAGCAGCGTCGACACCTCCTACAATGAGCAGTTCTTC; CDR3 protein: CASSVDTSYNEQFF
clone size: .; J gene: TRBJ2-5; D gene: TRBD2; V gene: TRBV10-3; CDR3 DNA: TGTGCCAACCTAACTATCGGGAGGGCGGAGGAGACCCAGTACTTC; CDR3 protein: CANLTIGRAEETQYF
clone size: .; J gene: TRBJ2-3; D gene: .; V gene: TRBV29-1; CDR3 DNA: TGCAGCGTTGAAAGGGCAGATACGCAGTATTTT; CDR3 protein: CSVERADTQYF
clone size: .; J gene: TRBJ2-7; D gene: TRBD1; V gene: TRBV11-2; CDR3 DNA: TGTGCCAGCAGCTTTAGTCAGGACAGGGGGCGGATAAGCTCCTACGAGCAGTACTTC; CDR3 protein: CASSFSQDRGRISSYEQYF
clone size: many; J gene: TRBJ1-5; D gene: .; V gene: TRBV6-6; CDR3 DNA: TGTGCCAGCAGTTACCATATCGCCGGACAGACTTATAGCAATCAGCCCCAGCATTTT; CDR3 protein: CASSYHIAGQTYSNQPQHF
clone size: many; J gene: TRBJ1-2; D gene: .; V gene: TRBV4-2; CDR3 DNA: TGTGCCAGCAGCCAAGATTCGGCAGGGTCGACCTACTATGGCTACACCTTC; CDR3 protein: CASSQDSAGSTYYGYTF
clone size: few; J gene: TRBJ2-2; D gene: .; V gene: TRBV7-8; CDR3 DNA: TGTGCCAGCAGCTTAAAGGGATTGAACACCGGGGAGCTGTTTTTT; CDR3 protein: CASSLKGLNTGELFF
clone size: many; J gene: TRBJ2-3; D gene: TRBD1; V gene: TRBV7-6; CDR3 DNA: TGTGCCAGCAGCTTAGCGAGTTGGGGGACAGGGGGCACAGATACGCAGTATTTT; CDR3 protein: CASSLASWGTGGTDTQYF
clone size: .; J gene: TRBJ1-2; D gene: .; V gene: TRBV14; CDR3 DNA: TGTGCCAGCAGCCAAGATCGGGGGCATTTATTGATCAATGGCTACACCTTC; CDR3 protein: CASSQDRGHLLINGYTF
clone size: many; J gene: TRBJ1-1; D gene: .; V gene: TRBV10-2; CDR3 DNA: TGCGCCAGCAGTGAGTTTTCCGGCGTGAACACTGAAGCTTTCTTT; CDR3 protein: CASSEFSGVNTEAFF
clone size: .; J gene: TRBJ1-1; D gene: .; V gene: TRBV4-1; CDR3 DNA: TGCGCCAGCAGCCAAGATAGTCGGGGGGACCTCAACACTGAAGCTTTCTTT; CDR3 protein: CASSQDSRGDLNTEAFF
clone size: many; J gene: TRBJ2-5; D gene: .; V gene: TRBV7-2; CDR3 DNA: TGTGCCAGCAGCTTAGGAAGAGGGCTGGAAGAGACCCAGTACTTC; CDR3 protein: CASSLGRGLEETQYF
clone size: few; J gene: TRBJ2-3; D gene: TRBD2; V gene: TRBV4-2; CDR3 DNA: TGTGCCAGCAGCCAAGATAGATTTAGCGGGGCGAGCACAGATACGCAGTATTTT; CDR3 protein: CASSQDRFSGASTDTQYF
clone size: many; J gene: TRBJ2-2; D gene: .; V gene: TRBV25-1; CDR3 DNA: TGTGCCAGCTCACAACGTGACACCGGGGAGCTGTTTTTT; CDR3 protein: CASSQRDTGELFF
clone size: many; J gene: TRBJ1-2; D gene: .; V gene: TRBV5-6; CDR3 DNA: TGTGCCAGCAGCTTGCGCTCTGACTTAGGCTACACCTTC; CDR3 protein: CASSLRSDLGYTF
clone size: few; J gene: TRBJ2-2; D gene: TRBD2; V gene: TRBV11-2; CDR3 DNA: TGTGCCAGCAGCCCTAGCGGGGGCGTCACCGGGGAGCTGTTTTTT; CDR3 protein: CASSPSGGVTGELFF
clone size: many; J gene: TRBJ2-4; D gene: .; V gene: TRBV11-2; CDR3 DNA: TGTGCCAGCGCCCAAGGGGGCATTCAGTACTTC; CDR3 protein: CASAQGGIQYF
clone size: once; J gene: TRBJ1-1; D gene: .; V gene: TRBV7-2; CDR3 DNA: TGTGCCAGCATCTGGACGGGAAGTAACACTGAAGCTTTCTTT; CDR3 protein: CASIWTGSNTEAFF
clone size: many; J gene: TRBJ2-6; D gene: .; V gene: TRBV6-5; CDR3 DNA: TGTGCCAGCAGTGTCAGGGGGGGGCCTGGGGCCAACGTCCTGACTTTC; CDR3 protein: CASSVRGGPGANVLTF
clone size: few; J gene: TRBJ2-5; D gene: TRBD2; V gene: TRBV29-1; CDR3 DNA: TGCAGCGTTGCCGTCCTGACTAGCGGGGGAGAGACCCAGTACTTC; CDR3 protein: CSVAVLTSGGETQYF
clone size: .; J gene: TRBJ2-7; D gene: TRBD1; V gene: TRBV6-2/TRBV6-3; CDR3 DNA: TGTGCCAGCAGTGACAGGGACGCCTACGAGCAGTACTTC; CDR3 protein: CASSDRDAYEQYF
clone size: many; J gene: TRBJ1-1; D gene: .; V gene: TRBV6-5; CDR3 DNA: TGTGCCAGCCGCACAGGGCGTGTAAACACTGAAGCTTTCTTT; CDR3 protein: CASRTGRVNTEAFF
clone size: many; J gene: TRBJ2-7; D gene: TRBD2; V gene: TRBV5-1; CDR3 DNA: TGCGCCAGCAGCTTGTGGGGGACTAGCGGGAGCTCCCCCTACGAGCAGTACTTC; CDR3 protein: CASSLWGTSGSSPYEQYF
clone size: many; J gene: TRBJ2-7; D gene: .; V gene: TRBV5-1; CDR3 DNA: TGCGCCAGTGCCCCCGCTCCGGCGTCCTACGAGCAGTACTTC; CDR3 protein: CASAPAPASYEQYF
clone size: .; J gene: TRBJ2-7; D gene: .; V gene: TRBV7-2; CDR3 DNA: TGTGCCAGCAGCTCTTACGCTCCTGGATACCACGAGCAGTACTTC; CDR3 protein: CASSSYAPGYHEQYF
clone size: many; J gene: TRBJ2-3; D gene: .; V gene: TRBV7-9; CDR3 DNA: TGTGCCAGCAGCTTATCGTCAGCAGATACGCAGTATTTT; CDR3 protein: CASSLSSADTQYF
clone size: .; J gene: TRBJ2-4; D gene: .; V gene: TRBV13; CDR3 DNA: TGTGCCAGCAGCTTAGGGTCCTCCTCCAGGGAGTACTTC; CDR3 protein: CASSLGSSSREYF
clone size: few; J gene: TRBJ2-2; D gene: .; V gene: TRBV3-1; CDR3 DNA: TGTGCCAGCAGCCAAGTCCCGGGGAGGGAGCTGTTTTTT; CDR3 protein: CASSQVPGRELFF
clone size: few; J gene: TRBJ2-1; D gene: .; V gene: TRBV29-1; CDR3 DNA: TGCAGCGTTGTTGGCAGGCCAACAAGGGGTTCATCCTACAATGAGCAGTTCTTC; CDR3 protein: CSVVGRPTRGSSYNEQFF
clone size: many; J gene: TRBJ1-2; D gene: .; V gene: TRBV6-1; CDR3 DNA: TGTGCCAGCACCTCCCTTCTCGGACAGCCCCAAGCTAACTATGGCTACACCTTC; CDR3 protein: CASTSLLGQPQANYGYTF
clone size: few; J gene: TRBJ1-3; D gene: .; V gene: TRBV28; CDR3 DNA: TGTGCCAGCGAGGACCCGGGTCGACGGGCCTTTGGTGGAAACACCATATATTTT; CDR3 protein: CASEDPGRRAFGGNTIYF
clone size: few; J gene: TRBJ1-5; D gene: .; V gene: TRBV29-1; CDR3 DNA: TGCAGCGCCCTCGCAGGGTGGAATCAGCCCCAGCATTTT; CDR3 protein: CSALAGWNQPQHF